Presented here are 18 T cell receptor beta chains from one specimen sequenced in a study of T cell changes during pregnancy in multiple sclerosis. Generated by immunoSEQ multiplex PCR, the TCRdb table keeps only in-frame clones and is missing some. The sample holds 35,000 to 55,000 clones, 80% to 95% seen once. The sequences come from CD4+ T cells from peripheral blood mononuclear cells, collected before pregnancy. All receptors come from a female donor with multiple sclerosis, enrolled in a pregnancy study.

The chain has TRBV6-6 and TRBJ2-7; 8 bases line up with TRBD1. This CDR3 contains 13 residues. CDR1 is MNHNY, CDR2 SVGAGI, per germline (reference sequence). V trimming: 6 bases; J trimming: 3 bases; junction bases outside the gene matches: 4. In DNA form, the CDR3 reads TGTGCCAGCAGGGACAGGGTTGGCTACGAGCAGTACTTC. The encoded protein is CASRDRVGYEQYF.

The V gene is TRBV13, the J gene TRBJ2-7; a weak D match, TRBD1 (6 bases). V was trimmed by 5 bases and J by 0 bases, leaving 11 bases between them. CDR3 length equals 14 residues. Germline lookup yields CDR1 PRHDT and CDR2 FYEKMQ (reference sequence). CDR3 amino acids: CASSISGVSYEQYF. As DNA, the CDR3 is TGTGCCAGCAGCATTTCAGGGGTCTCCTACGAGCAGTACTTC.

The genes are TRBV25-1 and TRBJ2-1; the match to TRBD1 covers 10 bases. V lost 4 bases and J lost 1; bases outside the gene matches: 4. The CDR3 is made up of 16 amino acids. CDR1 and CDR2 from the germline V gene are MGHDK and SYGVNS. The CDR3 coding sequence is TGTGCCAGCAGTGTTCCGGGACAGGGGTCCTACAATGAGCAGTTCTTC. Translated, it gives CASSVPGQGSYNEQFF.

The chain uses TRBV27 and TRBJ1-2; D is unresolved. This CDR3 spans 10 amino acids. Germline V CDR1 and CDR2: MNHEY, SMNVEV (reference sequence). V was clipped by 9 bases and J by 8 bases, with 10 bases between them. CDR3 DNA sequence: TGTGCCAGGGAGGAGAGAGGCTACACCTTC. It specifies CAREERGYTF.

This rearrangement joins TRBV5-8 to TRBJ1-1, with 7 bases fitting TRBD1. The CDR3 sequence is 14 residues long. CDR1 and CDR2 (germline): SGHTS, YDEGEE. Unmatched junction bases numbered 5, after V lost 2 bases and J lost 4 bases. The CDR3 is CASSFRKGATEAFF. CDR3 sequence (DNA): TGTGCCAGCAGCTTTCGGAAGGGGGCCACTGAAGCTTTCTTT.

As regards this clone: Other DNA sequences in the same sample also yield this CDR3. The V gene is TRBV28, the J gene TRBJ2-1; D unclear. The CDR3 contains 11 residues. Trimming left V 3 bases short and J 6 bases short, with 3 bases between. The germline gives CDR1 MDHEN, CDR2 SYDVKM. The CDR3 DNA sequence: TGTGCCAGCAGTTTTCTCAATGAGCAGTTCTTC. It yields the protein CASSFLNEQFF.

The chain joins TRBV9 to TRBJ2-3, with D tentatively TRBD1 (8 bases). The CDR3 totals 15 residues. The ends were cut back, 1 base at V and 4 bases at J, with 13 bases in the middle. Per the germline V gene, CDR1 is SGDLS and CDR2 is YYNGEE. The CDR3 sequence is CASSVSQGGPDTQYF. CDR3 DNA: TGTGCCAGCAGCGTATCACAGGGGGGGCCAGATACGCAGTATTTT.

The chain is built from TRBV6-5 and TRBJ2-1, with 11 bases that match TRBD2. After removal of 8 bases from V and 13 bases from J, the junction contained 10 bases not matched to a gene. The CDR3 is 13 residues long. Germline V gives CDR1 MNHEY, CDR2 SVGAGI. CDR3 in DNA: TGTGCCAGCCGCGGGACTAGCGGTCAGAGACAGTTCTTC. It translates to CASRGTSGQRQFF.

The J gene is TRBJ2-1, the V gene TRBV7-3, with D perhaps TRBD1 (6 bases). The CDR3 runs 13 residues. Trimming took 3 bases from V and 7 from J, leaving 10 bases between them. The germline gives CDR1 SGHTA, CDR2 FQGTGA. Here the CDR3 DNA reads TGTGCCAGCAGCTTGGACAGTTATAATGAGCAGTTCTTC. Amino acid sequence: CASSLDSYNEQFF.

The chain joins TRBV10-3 to TRBJ2-2; D is possibly TRBD2 (7 bases). Germline V gene data show CDR1 as ENHRY and CDR2 as SYGVKD. The CDR3 length is 16 residues. V lost 9 bases and J 2 bases, leaving 19 bases between the germline ends. CDR3 in amino acids: CAITGGRGSNTGELFF. DNA for the CDR3: TGTGCCATTACCGGGGGGCGGGGGAGTAACACCGGGGAGCTGTTTTTT.

This rearrangement joins TRBV11-3 to TRBJ1-1; perhaps TRBD1 as D (5 bases). Trimming pared 0 bases from V and 1 base from J, leaving 6 bases between. Germline-derived CDR1 and CDR2 are SGHNT and YENEEA. The CDR3 runs to 14 residues. CDR3 sequence reads: CASSLDGQNTEAFF. The CDR3 DNA follows: TGTGCCAGCAGCTTAGATGGACAGAACACTGAAGCTTTCTTT.

The rearrangement links TRBV5-1 to TRBJ2-3; unclear D gene. The CDR3 totals 12 residues. V gave up 4 bases and J gave up 8 bases, with 11 bases separating them. Germline CDR1 and CDR2: SGHRS and YFSETQ. CDR3 loop: CASSSDPRTQYF. The CDR3 nucleotides are TGCGCCAGCAGCAGCGACCCGCGTACGCAGTATTTT.

CDR3 DNA sequence: TGTGCCAGCAGCCGGCTAGCGGGGGCCCAATACAATGAGCAGTTCTTC. The encoded protein is CASSRLAGAQYNEQFF. The V and J genes are TRBV7-2 and TRBJ2-1; 10 nucleotides match TRBD2. The CDR3 consists of 16 residues. The germline gives CDR1 SGHTA, CDR2 FQGNSA. Trimming at V came to 5 bases and at J to 4 bases, leaving 8 bases not matched to a gene.

In its sample, this clone was seen a few times. This chain joins TRBV6-1 and TRBJ1-4; D gene ambiguous. CDR3 length equals 14 residues. Germline V gene lookup returns CDR1 MNHNS and CDR2 SASEGT. The V end was cut by 6 bases, the J end by 0 bases, with 8 bases between. The CDR3 here is CASSSQTTNEKLFF. The CDR3 DNA reads as TGTGCCAGCAGCTCACAAACAACTAATGAAAAACTGTTTTTT.

This chain connects TRBV28 to TRBJ2-7; D is ambiguous. V was trimmed by 5 bases and J by 4 bases, leaving 12 bases between them. Germline lookup yields CDR1 MDHEN and CDR2 SYDVKM. The CDR3 extends over 13 amino acids. The CDR3 nucleotides are TGTGCCAGCAGTACCCGCAGGCTGTACGAGCAGTACTTC. Translated, it gives CASSTRRLYEQYF.

V is TRBV28 and J is TRBJ2-1, with 11 positions matching TRBD2. Per germline, CDR1 MDHEN and CDR2 SYDVKM. The CDR3 consists of 15 residues. V lost 5 bases, J lost 4 bases, and 4 bases stayed unmatched. The CDR3 protein is CASSLRTSGYNEQFF. The CDR3, as DNA: TGTGCCAGCAGTCTCAGGACTAGCGGGTACAATGAGCAGTTCTTC.

Notes on this clone: The junction and the germline gene differ at one end; a read error may be behind it. The chain employs TRBV14 and TRBJ2-1; 12 positions match TRBD2. From germline, CDR1 is SGHDN and CDR2 FVKESK. CDR3 size: 14 residues. CDR3 sequence reads: CASSRVLAGGEKFF. In DNA, the CDR3 is TGTGCCAGCAGCCGGGTACTAGCGGGAGGTGAGAAGTTCTTC.

Points on this clone: Other DNA sequences in this sample translate to the same CDR3. The chain links TRBV5-1 to TRBJ2-1, with 8 bases lining up with TRBD2. V shed 3 bases, J shed 4 bases, and the junction held 6 bases outside the gene matches. Germline assignment: CDR1 SGHRS and CDR2 YFSETQ. The CDR3 runs to 15 residues. The CDR3 coding sequence is TGCGCCAGCAGCTCTACTAGCGGCTTATACAATGAGCAGTTCTTC. Encoded protein: CASSSTSGLYNEQFF.